The rows below give T cell receptor beta chains drawn from one sample of a study of T cells in Graves' hyperthyroidism and ophthalmopathy. TCRdb ran MiXCR on the multiplex PCR reads and lists one entry per CDR3 protein. This table holds about 600,000 distinct CDR3 sequences, roughly 16% found once. The sequencing input was blood. These receptors came from a woman aged 40 to 50 with Graves' ophthalmopathy. The CDR3 runs from the conserved cysteine through the conserved F or W. Each record gives: J gene, clone size, D gene, V gene, CDR3 DNA, CDR3 protein. The D gene is left open where the match is weak. Some rows have no size entry. The others give once, few or many, or a class for an expanded clone.

>TRBJ1-1|many|TRBD1|TRBV6-6
TGTGCCAGCAGTTACTCAGGGGGCGGCACTGAAGCTTTCTTT
CASSYSGGGTEAFF
>TRBJ2-5|few|.|TRBV25-1
TGTGCCAGCAGTGAAGTCTTGGTGAGCCTCCAAGAGACCCAGTACTTC
CASSEVLVSLQETQYF
>TRBJ2-3|many|.|TRBV6-1
TGTGCCAGCAGCAAGGCCACCGTCGGGGTTAGCACAGATACGCAGTATTTT
CASSKATVGVSTDTQYF
>TRBJ1-6|few|.|TRBV9
TGTGCCAGCAGTCCTGAGACATCGAATTCACCCCTCCACTTT
CASSPETSNSPLHF
>TRBJ2-3|many|TRBD2|TRBV20-1
TGCAGTGCGATCCTCCCTAGCGGGAGAAGGGATACGCAGTATTTT
CSAILPSGRRDTQYF
>TRBJ2-1|many|TRBD2|TRBV7-9
TGTGCCAGCAGCCCCCGACTAGCGGGGGACGGTGAGCAGTTCTTC
CASSPRLAGDGEQFF
>TRBJ1-5|.|TRBD1|TRBV5-5
TGTGCCAGCAGCTTAGACAGGGGATATAGCAATCAGCCCCAGCATTTT
CASSLDRGYSNQPQHF
>TRBJ2-3|many|TRBD2|TRBV13
TGTGCCAGCAGCTCACGGGGGGGCGTTGATACGCAGTATTTT
CASSSRGGVDTQYF
>TRBJ1-6|many|.|TRBV20-1
TGCAGTGCTAAAGGAGGAGGGGGAAATTCACCCCTCCACTTT
CSAKGGGGNSPLHF
>TRBJ2-1|many|.|TRBV5-1
TGCGCCAGCGGGCGTGGATCGTACAATGAGCAGTTCTTC
CASGRGSYNEQFF
>TRBJ1-2|few|.|TRBV3-1
TGTGCCAGCAGCCAACCAGGACACGGCTATGGCTACACCTTC
CASSQPGHGYGYTF
>TRBJ2-5|few|TRBD1|TRBV9
TGTGCCAGCAGCGTAGTCCTCCGGGACAGGACACAAGAGACCCAGTACTTC
CASSVVLRDRTQETQYF
>TRBJ1-2|many|.|TRBV20-1
TGCAGTGCGGCAGAGGACGGAAACTATGGCTACACCTTC
CSAAEDGNYGYTF
>TRBJ1-5|many|.|TRBV3-1
TGTGCCAGCAGCCACGGAGATCAGCCCCAGCATTTT
CASSHGDQPQHF
>TRBJ2-1|many|.|TRBV6-1
TGTGCCAGCAGTTGGGGCGCGATGACTCACAATGAGCAGTTCTTC
CASSWGAMTHNEQFF
>TRBJ2-5|many|.|TRBV20-1
TGCAGTGCTAGAGCTAGCATCGGGACCCAGTACTTC
CSARASIGTQYF
>TRBJ2-7|.|TRBD2|TRBV7-9
TGTGCCAGCAGCTTCCGGCGGGAGGGCCAAGACGAGCAGTACTTC
CASSFRREGQDEQYF
>TRBJ2-3|many|.|TRBV6-1
TGTGCCAGCGCTGAATGGTACGGGCAGTATTTT
CASAEWYGQYF
>TRBJ2-3|many|.|TRBV12-5
TGTGCTAGTGGCCCCGGGGACACTCGAGATACGCAGTATTTT
CASGPGDTRDTQYF
>TRBJ1-1|few|.|TRBV30
TGTGCCTGGAGTGTAACCGGGCTGGGGTACACTGAAGCTTTCTTT
CAWSVTGLGYTEAFF
>TRBJ2-1|.|TRBD2|TRBV19
TGTGCCAGTAGTATGAATTCCGGGGGGGCCTTCTACAATGAGCAGTTCTTC
CASSMNSGGAFYNEQFF
>TRBJ2-3|.|TRBD1|TRBV20-1
TGCAGTGCCCGTCCGGGACAGGGGACAGATACGCAGTATTTT
CSARPGQGTDTQYF